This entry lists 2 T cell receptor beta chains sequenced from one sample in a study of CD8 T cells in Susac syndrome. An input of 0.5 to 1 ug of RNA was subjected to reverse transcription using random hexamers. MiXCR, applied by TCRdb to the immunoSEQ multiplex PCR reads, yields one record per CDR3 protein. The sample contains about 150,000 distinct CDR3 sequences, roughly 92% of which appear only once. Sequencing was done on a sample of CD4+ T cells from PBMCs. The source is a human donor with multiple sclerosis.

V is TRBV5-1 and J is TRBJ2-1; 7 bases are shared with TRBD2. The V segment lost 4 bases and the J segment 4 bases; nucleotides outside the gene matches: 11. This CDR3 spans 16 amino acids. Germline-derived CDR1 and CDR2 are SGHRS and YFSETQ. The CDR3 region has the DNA TGCGCCAGCAGCACCCTCTGGCGGGAGCGATACAATGAGCAGTTCTTC. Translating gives CASSTLWRERYNEQFF.

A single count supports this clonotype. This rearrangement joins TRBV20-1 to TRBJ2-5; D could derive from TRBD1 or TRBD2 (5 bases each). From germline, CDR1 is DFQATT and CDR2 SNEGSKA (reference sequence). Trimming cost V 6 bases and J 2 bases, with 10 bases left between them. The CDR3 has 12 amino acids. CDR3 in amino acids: CSAWGSQETQYF. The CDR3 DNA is TGCAGTGCCTGGGGGTCTCAAGAGACCCAGTACTTC.